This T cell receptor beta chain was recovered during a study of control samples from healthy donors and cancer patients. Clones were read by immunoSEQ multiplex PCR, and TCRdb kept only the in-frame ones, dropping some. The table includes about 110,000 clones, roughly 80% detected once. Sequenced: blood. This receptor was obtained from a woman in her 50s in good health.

CDR3 coding DNA: TGTGCCACCAGGTCCTCTGCGGCCCAAGAGACCCAGTACTTC. Its protein product is CATRSSAAQETQYF. The genes are TRBV24-1 and TRBJ2-5; the D is unclear. Germline values: CDR1 KGHDR, CDR2 SFDVKD. V was pared by 7 bases and J by 1 base, with 12 bases between. This CDR3 is 14 amino acids long.